This T cell receptor (beta chain) was documented in a study of cytomegalovirus exposure and HLA in healthy donors. This CDR3 spans 15 amino acids. Germline CDR1 is SGDLS and CDR2 is YYNGEE. This clone appeared a single time. At one boundary the junction diverges from the germline segment, which might be a read error. Vbeta (60) and Jbeta (13) primers were used in the PCR. The repertoire was sequenced with immunoSEQ multiplex PCR; TCRdb's copy has only in-frame clones and lacks some. The sample carries over 200,000 clones, about 89% recorded once. This chain uses TRBV9 with TRBJ2-7, with 11 nucleotides matching TRBD2. The sequencing input was PBMCs. The receptor was isolated from a woman aged 18-30 years in good health and CMV-seronegative. For the CDR3, the DNA is TGTGCCAGCAGCCCCCGACTAGCGGGGCCGGGCGAGCAGTATTTC. Protein sequence: CASSPRLAGPGEQYF.